What follows is one TCR beta chain and its context. This clone has only a few counts. Its binding antigen is unknown. Base qualities were left out, and no much larger clone turns up one base away. The library was produced with the immunoSEQ multiplex PCR assay. The multiplex PCR relied on a mix of 60 forward primers for TCR Vbeta segments and 13 reverse primers for TCR Jbeta segments. A multiplex PCR assay on genomic DNA amplified the CDR3 region of rearranged TCR beta genes. The Illumina HiSeq System was used to sequence the amplified TCR beta libraries as 87-base-pair reads. From the authors' description of their analysis: A later analysis tallied 75 million to 95 million unique TCR beta chains across the 666 repertoires, and some 10 million of those chains were shared by two or more donors. Raw reads were error-corrected and collapsed into unique sequences by a nearest-neighbor algorithm in which closely related sequences were merged to remove PCR and sequencing errors. V, D and J gene segments were assigned by aligning CDR3 sequences to IMGT reference sequences. For a sequence to be retained, a match of at least six nucleotides to both a V gene segment and a J gene segment was required. Rearrangements were called productive when the CDR3 lacked stop codons and stayed in frame with V and J; all others were non-productive. Following IMGT convention, CDR3 was defined as the stretch from the second conserved V-encoded cysteine up to the conserved J-encoded phenylalanine. The earlier analysis of 500 to 750 of the donors excluded any sequence lacking an unambiguous match to a single V gene segment. In an earlier analysis of 450 to 700 of the donors, V segments were called functional above 56.7% productive rearrangements and were called segregating when the between-donor standard deviation exceeded 5%. A statistical classification framework was developed to diagnose cytomegalovirus status using the catalog of TCR beta chain sequences. A later analysis assigned V and J genes by comparing TCR nucleotide sequences with IMGT/GENE-DB human TR gene sequences. A later analysis assigned CDR3 sequences and most-parsimonious VDJ recombination scenarios with the TCRdist pipeline. In a later analysis, every TCR beta chain was defined by the combination of its CDR3 amino acid sequence and its V-gene family, and reads without a unique V-gene family were dropped. To address suspected cross-contamination and a sequencing artifact, a later analysis removed some 620 highly shared, low-generation-probability nucleotide sequences. A later analysis calculated a clonal expansion index for each public chain from normalized within-repertoire ranks of inferred template counts. A later analysis computed generation probabilities with a VDJ recombination model fitted to out-of-frame rearrangements, and checked the results against IGoR. Hypergeometric tests were used in a later analysis to score TCR-TCR, TCR-HLA and TCR-CMV co-occurrence, with a repertoire-size bias correction applied to the TCR pairs. In a later analysis, false discovery rates were estimated by permuting HLA or CMV assignments 20 times. A later analysis grouped co-occurring TCRs with DBSCAN, adding TCRdist sequence similarity when clustering within HLA-allele-positive subsets. For co-occurrence clustering, repertoires with fewer than 30,000 or more than 120,000 public chains were excluded, along with about five repertoires with anomalous nucleotide sharing. This immuneACCESS table, as held by TCRdb, lists in-frame sequences with V and J called but not all clones. Of the missing ones, under half trace to an unresolved V gene in checked studies; the others have no known cause. That table furnishes V, J and clone size, whereas the DNA furnished D and trimming. The sample contains 65,000 or so clones, 62% of them found a single time. The ten largest clones capture around 2.8% of the sample.

The record originates from a study of cytomegalovirus exposure and HLA in healthy donors (dated by TCRdb to about 2017). With respect to the entire study: According to an earlier analysis of 550 to 700 of the donors, about 170 million T cells yielded 120 million or so unique TCR beta sequences and 276 Gb of sequence data. An early release covering over 500 HLA-typed donors comprised around 300 gigabases of sequencing data and 85 million to 100 million unique TCR sequences. Of the roughly 390 genotyped donors, 70% to 90% were placed in the genetic ancestry cluster associated with self-reported Caucasian donors. The aim of the study was to test whether cataloging public T cell receptors could identify signatures of past pathogen exposure. Using immunosequencing, the study profiled T cell repertoires from 550 to 750 subjects and related those repertoires to cytomegalovirus serostatus. A separate validation cohort of over a hundred different subjects was used in addition to the roughly 700-subject first cohort. High-throughput TCR immunosequencing, statistical association of individual TCRs with disease status, and machine learning were combined to predict cytomegalovirus infection status. In a later analysis, previously published TCR beta repertoires from 666 donors were re-analyzed and high-resolution HLA genotyping was added so that TCR occurrence patterns could be studied. The later analysis used no new phenotypic data to find candidate immune exposures, relying instead on TCR beta sequences and their occurrence across donors. To decide whether each TCR beta V gene segment behaved as functional or pseudogenic, an earlier analysis of over 500 of the donors relied on high-throughput TCR beta sequencing. Alongside the repertoire data, information on donor age, sex, ethnicity and CMV serostatus was compiled. Genome-wide SNP genotypes for about 55% of the roughly 670 donors were used in a later genetic analysis, which treated that subset as a discovery cohort. All discovery cohort repertoires had been generated on a single sequencing platform. HLA typing covered class I and class II loci at four-digit resolution. The number of donors typed differed by locus, with about 629-630 for A, B, C, DRB1 and DQB1, more than 500 for DQA1, about 610 for DPA1, and some 470 for DPB1. Four to six DR-DQ haplotypes were handled as single units for association and clustering, since linkage in the cohort was strong. On average, around 200,000 unique TCR beta nucleotide sequences were sequenced per donor among some 420 genotyped donors of the cohort, with roughly 18% of those sequences being non-productive. The paper's findings and limits, for the study overall: Assigning TCR associations to individual alleles was difficult when HLA alleles, especially DR and DQ, strongly co-occurred. The sequencing pipeline was judged likely to have produced a cluster of highly shared sequence variants as a technical artifact. Several of the top co-occurrence clusters appeared to be linked to parvovirus B19, influenza, CMV and Epstein-Barr virus, according to a later analysis. The classifier was reported to diagnose cytomegalovirus status with high specificity and sensitivity in both the original and validation cohorts. Most TCR sequences were observed very rarely across donors, whereas some public TCRs were present in many individuals. An association between a missense DCLRE1C variant and V-gene and J-gene trimming of TCR beta chains was found in a later genetic analysis and replicated in an independent cohort. According to a later analysis, TCR association rates differed among HLA loci, with DRB1 alleles showing the most associated TCRs and HLA-C alleles showing the fewest. Roughly uniform sequencing depth across donors was assumed in presence/absence analyses, although this assumption may not hold. According to a later analysis, most CMV-associated TCR beta chains appeared to be HLA-restricted, and the HLA associations seemed to be driven largely by CMV exposure. In a later analysis, HLA-associated TCR beta chains were found to be more clonally expanded and to have lower generation probabilities than equally common non-associated chains. In a later genetic analysis, fewer N-insertions in productive TCRs were reported among donors in an Asian-associated ancestry cluster than the roughly 670-donor mean. Correlated functional status among segregating V segments might reflect linkage disequilibrium, but an unknown experimental factor could not be ruled out. Some IMGT-functional V segments, including TRBV6-2 and TRBV6-3, could not be told apart with the 87-base-pair reads, so those segments were excluded. Because HLA typing was missing for some donors at each locus, association tests included only the typed subset. Three of the identified cytomegalovirus-associated TCR beta chains were confirmed in vitro to be specific for cytomegalovirus antigens. CMV serostatus was the only immune exposure information available for the cohort. Only TCR beta chains were sequenced in this cohort, and the absence of alpha or paired-chain data limited detectable features. In an earlier analysis of approximately 590 of the donors, most TCR beta V segments were observed in productive rearrangements about 87% or about 30% of the time, broadly matching IMGT annotations. About 17 rarely observed V segments, including chromosome 9 orphons, were excluded from the earlier analysis of approximately 500 of the donors because counts were too low. The authors suggested that the approach could potentially be extended to other disease states and immunological phenotypes. The study gave a list of about 170 TCR beta chains associated with cytomegalovirus. Specific HLA alleles were associated with 15,000 to 20,000 TCR beta sequences at a false discovery rate of 0.05 in a later analysis. A further reported finding was that TCR beta sequences accurately predicted the HLA-A and HLA-B alleles for most subjects in the first cohort.

The cohort consisted of approximately 670 healthy bone marrow donors. All cohort members were sampled while nominally healthy, although unrecorded immune exposures were likely present. The donor was CMV seronegative and belonged to the group of roughly 330 seronegative cohort members. Every donor gave a peripheral blood sample, and the peripheral blood mononuclear cells from that sample were used for TCR beta sequencing. Genomic DNA was extracted from the blood cell samples with the Qiagen DNeasy Blood Extraction Kit. Counted from cysteine to phenylalanine, this CDR3 has 12 amino acids. Here the CDR3 DNA is all that survives: 36 bases in frame from base 1. Taken from the germline V gene (reference sequence), the CDR1 and CDR2 loops are SEHNR and FQNEAQ. V and J lose 8 bases and 2 bases, and a span of 10 bases separates them.

The receptor was isolated from a young man in good health and CMV-seronegative. The chain joins TRBV7-9 to TRBJ2-7; the D gene lacks a confident call. The source material was PBMCs. The DNA reads as follows: TGTGCCAGCCGTCTAGAGACCTACGAGCAGTACTTC. This sequence encodes CASRLETYEQYF. Extended through the reference TRBV7-9 and TRBJ2-7 proteins, this CDR3 yields the full variable domain: DTGVSQNPRHKITKRGQNVTFRCDPISEHNRLYWYRQTLGQGPEFLTYFQNEAQLEKSRLLSDRFSAERPKGSFSTLEIQRTEQGDSAMYLCASRLETYEQYFGPGTRLTVT.